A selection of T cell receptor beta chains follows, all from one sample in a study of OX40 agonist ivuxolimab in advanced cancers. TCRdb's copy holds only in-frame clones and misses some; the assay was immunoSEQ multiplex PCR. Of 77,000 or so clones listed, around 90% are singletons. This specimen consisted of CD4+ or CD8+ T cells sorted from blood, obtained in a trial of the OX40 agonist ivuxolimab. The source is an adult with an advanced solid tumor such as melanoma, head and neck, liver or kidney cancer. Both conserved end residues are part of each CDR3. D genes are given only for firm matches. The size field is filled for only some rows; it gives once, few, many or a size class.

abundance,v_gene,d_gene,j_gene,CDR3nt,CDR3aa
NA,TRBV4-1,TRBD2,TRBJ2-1,TGCGCCAGCAGCCAAGAGGGTGGTAGCGGGAATGAGCAGTTCTTC,CASSQEGGSGNEQFF
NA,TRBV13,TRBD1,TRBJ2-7,TGTGCCAGCAGCCGGAGGACAGGGGGCTCTGATTACGAGCAGTACTTC,CASSRRTGGSDYEQYF
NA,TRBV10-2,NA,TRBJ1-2,TGCGCCAGCAGTGAGTCAAAGGCAGGAGAGGGAAATAACTATGGCTACACCTTC,CASSESKAGEGNNYGYTF
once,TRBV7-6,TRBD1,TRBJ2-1,TGTGCCAGCAGCGTCGGGACAGGGGACAATGAGCAGTTCTTC,CASSVGTGDNEQFF
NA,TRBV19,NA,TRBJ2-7,TGTGCCACCCCCCCGGAATCCTACGAGCAGTACTTC,CATPPESYEQYF
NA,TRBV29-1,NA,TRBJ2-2,TGCAGCGCGGACGGTCCCGGGGAGCTGTTTTTT,CSADGPGELFF
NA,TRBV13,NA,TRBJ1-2,TGTGCCAGCAGCAGCAGGGATTGGGGCTATGGCTACACCTTC,CASSSRDWGYGYTF
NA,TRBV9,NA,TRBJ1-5,TGTGCCAGCAGCGTAAACAGCGAGGCCCATCAGCCCCAGCATTTT,CASSVNSEAHQPQHF
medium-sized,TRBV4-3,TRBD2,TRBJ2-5,TGCGCCAGCAGCCAAGAGCGGGGGGGCCAAGAGACCCAGTACTTC,CASSQERGGQETQYF
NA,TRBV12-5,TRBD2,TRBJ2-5,TGTGCTAGTGGGGATTCCTCGGGACTAGCGTGGAAGACCCAGTACTTC,CASGDSSGLAWKTQYF
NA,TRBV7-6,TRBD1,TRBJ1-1,TGTGCCAGCAGCTTAGCGACAGGGATTGAAGCTTTCTTT,CASSLATGIEAFF
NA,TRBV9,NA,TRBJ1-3,TGTGCCAGCAGCGGTGACACCATATATTTT,CASSGDTIYF
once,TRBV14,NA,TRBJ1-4,TGTGCCAGCAGCCCCGGGACAACCGTTGAAAAACTGTTTTTT,CASSPGTTVEKLFF
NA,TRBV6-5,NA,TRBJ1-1,TGTGCCAGCAGTTACTCCAAAACGGACACTGAAGCTTTCTTT,CASSYSKTDTEAFF
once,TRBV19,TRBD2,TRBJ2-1,TGTGCCAGTACCCCGGGACTAGCAGACTACAATGAGCAGTTCTTC,CASTPGLADYNEQFF
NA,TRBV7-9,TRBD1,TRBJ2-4,TGTGCCAGCAACCCGGGACAGGGGAGAAACATTCAGTACTTC,CASNPGQGRNIQYF
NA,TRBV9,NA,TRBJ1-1,TGTGCCAGCAGCGTAGGGGACCCACAGCTTAACACTGAAGCTTTCTTT,CASSVGDPQLNTEAFF
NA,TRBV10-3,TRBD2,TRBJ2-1,TGTGCCATCAGTGAAGGCGGGGGATCCTACAATGAGCAGTTCTTC,CAISEGGGSYNEQFF
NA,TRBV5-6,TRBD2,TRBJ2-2,TGTGCCAGCAGCTTAGGGACTAGTCCCGGGGAGCTGTTTTTT,CASSLGTSPGELFF
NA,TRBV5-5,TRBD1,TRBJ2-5,TGTGCCAGCAGCCTCAACAGGGGGCGTTTAGAGACCCAGTACTTC,CASSLNRGRLETQYF
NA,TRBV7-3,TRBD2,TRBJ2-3,TGTGCCAGCAGCCCGGGGGGAGGCCCCACAGATACGCAGTATTTT,CASSPGGGPTDTQYF
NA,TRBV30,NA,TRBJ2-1,TGTGCCTGGAGCGACCTTGGAAATGAGCAGTTCTTC,CAWSDLGNEQFF
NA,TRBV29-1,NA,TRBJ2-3,TGCAGCGTTGATGGTACCACTAGCACAGATACGCGGTATTTT,CSVDGTTSTDTRYF
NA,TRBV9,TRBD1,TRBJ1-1,TGTGCCAGCAGTGACAGGGGAGAGGGGGGCGGCACTGAAGCTTTCTTT,CASSDRGEGGGTEAFF
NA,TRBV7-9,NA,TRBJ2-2,TGTGCCAGCAGCTTAGCGCTTGGACTCGTATCCGGGGAGCTGTTTTTT,CASSLALGLVSGELFF
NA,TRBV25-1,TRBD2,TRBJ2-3,TGTGCCAGCAGTGAATATATGGGGGGGAGCACAGATACGCAGTATTTT,CASSEYMGGSTDTQYF
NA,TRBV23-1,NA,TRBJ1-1,TGCGCCAGCAGTCCAGCCACGAGGCGGACATTTTATTTT,CASSPATRRTFYF
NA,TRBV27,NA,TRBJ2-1,TGTGCCAGCAGTCCCTTAGCGGCCAACAATGAGCAGTTCTTC,CASSPLAANNEQFF
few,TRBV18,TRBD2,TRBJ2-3,TGTGCCAGCCGAAACGTCCGACTAGCGGGGGACGCAGGGACGCAGTATTTT,CASRNVRLAGDAGTQYF
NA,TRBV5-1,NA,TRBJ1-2,TGCGCCAGCAGCTCCAGTGTCGGGAACTCTCTCTATGGCTACACCTTC,CASSSSVGNSLYGYTF
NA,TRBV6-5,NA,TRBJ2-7,TGTGCCAGCAGTCCTACGACTGCCAGGGGATACGAGCAGTACTTC,CASSPTTARGYEQYF
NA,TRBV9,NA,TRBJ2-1,TGTGCCAGCAGCACCGGGGCTAGCGCGCCGATCTACAATGAGCAGTTCTTC,CASSTGASAPIYNEQFF
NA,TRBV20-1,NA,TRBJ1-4,TGCAGTGCCAGTACAGTGTTGAAACTGTTTTTT,CSASTVLKLFF
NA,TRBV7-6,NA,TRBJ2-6,TGTGCCAGCAGCCAGCGGGACAGCCCTGGGGCCAACGTCCTGACTTTC,CASSQRDSPGANVLTF
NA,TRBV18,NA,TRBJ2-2,TGTGCCAGCTCATCGAACACCGGGGAGCTGTTTTTT,CASSSNTGELFF
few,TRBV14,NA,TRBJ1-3,TGTGCCAGCAGCCCGACACGGAGCTCTGGAAACACCATATATTTT,CASSPTRSSGNTIYF
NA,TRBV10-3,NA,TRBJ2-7,TGTGCCATCATCACCGGGAAGGGGGAGCAGTACTTC,CAIITGKGEQYF
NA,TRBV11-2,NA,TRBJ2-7,TGTGCCAGCAGCAACGGACGTTTCGAGCAGTACTTC,CASSNGRFEQYF
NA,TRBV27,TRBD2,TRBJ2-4,TGTGCCAGCAGTTTAATGGGGGGGACCAACATTCAGTACTTC,CASSLMGGTNIQYF
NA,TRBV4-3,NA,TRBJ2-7,TGCGCCAGCAGCCACCTGGACCGAGACGAGCAGTACTTC,CASSHLDRDEQYF
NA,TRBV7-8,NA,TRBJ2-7,TGTGCCAGCAGCTTAGGATTGTCCCGGGCGAAAACCTACGAGCAGTACTTC,CASSLGLSRAKTYEQYF
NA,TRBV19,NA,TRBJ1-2,TGTGCCAGTACCCTGGGATCGATCGCCTATGGCTACACCTTC,CASTLGSIAYGYTF
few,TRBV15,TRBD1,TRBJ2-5,TGTGCCACCACGGCGGGCAGGGGGCGGGAGACCCAGTACTTC,CATTAGRGRETQYF
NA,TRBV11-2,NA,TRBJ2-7,TGTGCCAGCAGCCCAGACTACGAGCAGTACTTC,CASSPDYEQYF
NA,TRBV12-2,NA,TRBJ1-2,TGTGCAAGTCGCTCCAGGACAGGGGACCTCTATGGCTACACCTTC,CASRSRTGDLYGYTF
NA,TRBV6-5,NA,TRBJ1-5,TGTGCCAGCAGCCTTCATCAGGGAAGCAATCAGCCCCAGCATTTT,CASSLHQGSNQPQHF
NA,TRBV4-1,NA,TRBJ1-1,TGCGCCAGCAGCCAACACGGGGGGAACACTGAAGCTTTCTTT,CASSQHGGNTEAFF
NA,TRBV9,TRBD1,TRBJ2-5,TGTGCCAGCAGCGTAGGGACAGGGGTTCGGGAGACCCAGTACTTC,CASSVGTGVRETQYF
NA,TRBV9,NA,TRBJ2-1,TGTGCCAGCAGCGCGTACCCGGACAACCAGTTCTTC,CASSAYPDNQFF
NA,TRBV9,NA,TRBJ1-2,TGTGCCAGCTACCGAGAGGGGAGGGATGGCTACACCTTC,CASYREGRDGYTF
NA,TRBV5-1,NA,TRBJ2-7,TGCGCCAGCAGCTTCGGCGACTACGAGCAGTACTTC,CASSFGDYEQYF
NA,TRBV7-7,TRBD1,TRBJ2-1,TGTGCCAGCAGCTTAGCGCGTGGGGACAGCTCCTACAATGAGCAGTTCTTC,CASSLARGDSSYNEQFF
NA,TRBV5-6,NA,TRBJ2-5,TGTGCCAGCAGCGGACGGACCGACCTGCTCCGGGAGACCCAGTACTTC,CASSGRTDLLRETQYF
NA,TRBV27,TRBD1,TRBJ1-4,TGTGCCAGCAGCCATAACAGGGGGAGGGATGAAAAACTGTTTTTT,CASSHNRGRDEKLFF
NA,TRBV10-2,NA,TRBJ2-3,TGCGCCAGCAGTGACGGAAACACAGATACGCAGTATTTT,CASSDGNTDTQYF
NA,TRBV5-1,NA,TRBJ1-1,TGCGCCAGCAGCCCCTGGGTCCCGAACACTGAAGCTTTCTTT,CASSPWVPNTEAFF
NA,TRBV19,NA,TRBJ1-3,TGTGCCAGTAGTCCGACGATGCGACCGGACACCATATATTTT,CASSPTMRPDTIYF
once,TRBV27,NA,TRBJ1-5,TGTGCCAGCAGTTGGGGGGGAGATCAGCCCCAGCATTTT,CASSWGGDQPQHF
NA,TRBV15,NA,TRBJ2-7,TGTGCCACCAGCAGAGATAGGACAGTTCCCTACGAGCAGTACTTC,CATSRDRTVPYEQYF